Listed below are T cell receptor beta chains from one sample, sequenced in a study of T cells in Graves' hyperthyroidism and ophthalmopathy. TCRdb re-called the multiplex PCR reads through MiXCR, storing one row per CDR3 protein. Altogether about 840,000 distinct CDR3 sequences are present, roughly 37% being singletons, with the ten largest covering about 8.9%. The sequenced material came from blood. These receptors were collected from a man aged 18 to 29 with Graves' hyperthyroidism. The CDR3 runs from the conserved cysteine through the conserved F or W. The D gene is left open where the match is weak. Some rows have no size entry. The others give once, few or many, or a class for an expanded clone.

v_gene	j_gene	d_gene	abundance	CDR3aa	CDR3nt
TRBV10-3	TRBJ1-1	.	many	CAISLSNTEAFF	TGTGCCATCTCCCTTTCTAACACTGAAGCTTTCTTT
TRBV19	TRBJ2-7	TRBD1	few	CASKDRVGASYEQYF	TGTGCCAGTAAAGACAGGGTGGGGGCGAGCTACGAGCAGTACTTC
TRBV10-3	TRBJ1-1	.	.	CATRGLEAEAFF	TGTGCCACCCGGGGTCTCGAGGCTGAAGCTTTCTTT
TRBV19	TRBJ1-5	TRBD1	few	CASSVPRENRGGNQPQHF	TGTGCCAGTAGTGTACCGAGGGAGAACAGGGGTGGCAATCAGCCCCAGCATTTT
TRBV9	TRBJ2-5	.	many	CASSVGGGTQYF	TGTGCCAGCAGCGTAGGCGGTGGGACCCAGTACTTC
TRBV19	TRBJ2-7	.	.	CASSIGANYEQYF	TGTGCCAGTAGTATTGGAGCGAACTACGAGCAGTACTTC
TRBV12-3/TRBV12-4	TRBJ1-1	.	.	CASSMGGRNTEAFF	TGTGCCAGCAGTATGGGCGGGAGGAACACTGAAGCTTTCTTT
TRBV10-3	TRBJ1-5	.	.	CATRLNSNQPQHF	TGTGCCACCCGACTCAATAGCAATCAGCCCCAGCATTTT
TRBV13	TRBJ1-1	.	.	CASSLGLENTEAFF	TGTGCCAGCAGCTTAGGCCTGGAGAACACTGAAGCTTTCTTT
TRBV2	TRBJ2-3	.	.	CATTTRDTQYF	TGTGCCACCACCACCAGGGATACGCAGTATTTT
TRBV7-6	TRBJ2-5	TRBD2	.	CASSAGLAAETQYF	TGTGCCAGCAGCGCAGGACTAGCGGCGGAGACCCAGTACTTC
TRBV5-1	TRBJ2-6	TRBD1	.	CASSLTGTALRANVLTF	TGCGCCAGCAGCTTGACGGGGACAGCCCTACGCGCCAACGTCCTGACTTTC
TRBV19	TRBJ1-1	.	few	CASRDGQMNTEAFF	TGTGCCAGTCGGGACGGGCAAATGAACACTGAAGCTTTCTTT
TRBV29-1	TRBJ2-6	.	many	CSASGQSSGANVLTF	TGCAGCGCCAGCGGACAGTCCTCTGGGGCCAACGTCCTGACTTTC
TRBV19	TRBJ1-2	.	.	CASARASGRDDGYTF	TGTGCCAGTGCTAGAGCCTCAGGGAGGGACGATGGCTACACCTTC
TRBV7-2	TRBJ1-3	.	.	CASSFDASSGNTIYF	TGTGCCAGCAGCTTTGACGCTAGCTCTGGAAACACCATATATTTT
TRBV25-1	TRBJ1-1	.	.	CASSEEGGNTEAFF	TGTGCCAGCAGTGAAGAAGGGGGAAACACTGAAGCTTTCTTT
TRBV19	TRBJ2-7	TRBD1	few	CASRDRGRESYEQYF	TGTGCCAGTAGAGACAGGGGGCGCGAAAGTTACGAGCAGTACTTC
TRBV15	TRBJ1-2	.	many	CATSRDPAASKGGYTF	TGTGCCACCAGCAGAGATCCGGCGGCGTCCAAAGGTGGCTACACCTTC
TRBV12-3/TRBV12-4	TRBJ2-7	TRBD1	.	CASSPWTGASYEQYF	TGTGCCAGCAGTCCCTGGACAGGGGCGTCCTACGAGCAGTACTTC
TRBV9	TRBJ1-1	.	few	CASSAPFGGITEAFF	TGTGCCAGCAGCGCTCCCTTCGGGGGAATCACTGAAGCTTTCTTT
TRBV20-1	TRBJ1-1	TRBD1	.	CSASLTDRMNTEAFF	TGCAGTGCTAGCTTAACGGACAGGATGAACACTGAAGCTTTCTTT
TRBV11-2	TRBJ1-3	TRBD1	.	CASSADRGRFGNPIYF	TGTGCCAGCAGCGCCGACAGGGGGCGGTTTGGAAACCCCATATATTTT
TRBV7-8	TRBJ2-7	.	many	CASSGANEQYF	TGTGCCAGCAGCGGTGCAAACGAGCAGTACTTC
TRBV7-9	TRBJ1-1	TRBD1	few	CASSLAQGAVTEAFF	TGTGCCAGCAGCTTAGCGCAGGGGGCGGTCACTGAAGCTTTCTTT
TRBV5-8	TRBJ2-7	.	many	CASSAGTPYEQYF	TGTGCCAGCAGCGCCGGGACACCGTACGAGCAGTACTTC
TRBV29-1	TRBJ2-7	.	many	CSTGEGASYEQYF	TGCAGCACCGGGGAGGGGGCGTCATACGAGCAGTACTTC
TRBV19	TRBJ1-4	.	.	CASSQPGTPKSELFF	TGTGCCAGTTCACAACCCGGGACTCCCAAAAGCGAACTGTTTTTT
TRBV2	TRBJ1-5	TRBD1	many	CASSEFAGQGGNQPQHF	TGTGCCAGCAGTGAATTTGCGGGACAGGGGGGCAATCAGCCCCAGCATTTT
TRBV5-1	TRBJ1-1	.	.	CASDPTGDTEAFF	TGCGCCAGCGACCCCACCGGGGACACTGAAGCTTTCTTT
TRBV19	TRBJ1-2	.	many	CASSIWSKDYGYTF	TGTGCCAGTAGTATATGGAGTAAGGACTATGGCTACACCTTC
TRBV7-9	TRBJ1-4	.	.	CASKAGTNEKLFF	TGCGCCAGCAAAGCAGGGACTAATGAAAAACTGTTTTTT